This T cell receptor beta chain was recorded in a study of blood T cell repertoires in COVID-19 (dated by TCRdb to about 2020). A note on the overall study: The collaborator samples originated in the United States, Italy and Spain and spanned the acute and convalescent phases of COVID-19. The prospective study material was composed of cDNA or gDNA derived from T cells, B-cell-depleted T cells, or PBMCs. Subjects who had been exposed to COVID-19, were actively infected with it, or had recovered from it provided the deeply sampled blood TCRbeta repertoires that made up the dataset. The repertoires were released in a freely available public database meant as a resource for research on the immune response to SARS-CoV-2. The samples were drawn from two sources: the first 160 participants of the ongoing ImmuneRACE study, and approximately 1,300 subjects contributed by 6 global collaborators. A de-identified subject ID, COVID-19 status, age in years and sex were almost always included in the sample metadata. HLA class I and class II types, where available, came from metadata supplied by the sample provider rather than from assay-based typing.

The paper as a whole reports these results and caveats: The quantity of clinical and demographic metadata differed by source and by participant and was supplied without curation.

TCRbeta CDR3 regions were amplified from genomic DNA using the immunoSEQ Assay, a bias-controlled multiplex PCR. Per the authors' processing: The number of nucleated cells in each sample was estimated by amplification of reference gene primers within the assay. To quantify the absolute abundance of each unique TCRbeta CDR3 rearrangement, sequence reads were collapsed and filtered. For each sample, productive Simpson clonality was calculated by taking the square root of Simpson's diversity index across productive rearrangements. TCRdb obtained this table from immuneACCESS and retained in-frame rearrangements with V and J assigned. These tables miss some clones; where compared with another copy, unresolved V genes account for less than half of the shortfall, and the remainder is unexplained. V and J calls and clone size are as listed in that table; D and trimming were resolved from the DNA. The sample contains more than 150,000 clones, roughly four fifths of them found a single time. The ten most abundant clones make up approximately 12% of the sample.

V lost 9 bases and J lost 8 bases, and the count of bases not matched to a germline gene is 7. The germline V gene provides CDR1 KGHDR and CDR2 SFDVKD. The CDR3, cysteine through phenylalanine, is 13 amino acids long. Only the CDR3 region is kept as DNA, spanning 39 bases read in frame from base 1. A word on this clone: No cognate antigen has been identified for it. Within one base of it there is no much larger clone, and no base qualities were kept.

Enrolling through a virtual design, the prospective study's participants ranged in age from about 18 to 100 years and lived across some 22 United States geographic areas. To assign participants to cohorts, the prospective study relied on clinical history that participants themselves reported in a screening survey and a study questionnaire. Recovered participants in ImmuneRACE Cohort 3 were defined by two consecutive negative NP/OP PCR tests, clearance by a healthcare professional, or resolution of symptoms. In the prospective study, mobile phlebotomists collected whole blood, serum and a nasopharyngeal or oropharyngeal swab from each participant. Over an approximately 2-month period, participants in the prospective study had the option of providing additional blood draws and questionnaires. Before DNA extraction, blood samples from the prospective study were shipped at room temperature or frozen.

This TCR derives from a man aged 35 to 55 who had recovered from COVID-19. What was sequenced was PBMCs or T cells enriched from blood (not recorded which). Here the chain combines TRBV24-1 and TRBJ2-3, with TRBD2 identical over 10 junction bases. For the CDR3, the sequence is CATSGTSVGTQYF. Read as DNA, the sequence is TGTGCCACCTCCGGGACTAGCGTAGGTACGCAGTATTTT.